One and the same sample provided the 26 T cell receptor beta chains below, sequenced in a study of T cells after yellow fever vaccination. TCRdb reanalysed the 5' RACE reads using MiXCR and keeps one entry per CDR3 protein. Of 300,000 to 350,000 distinct CDR3 sequences listed, around 4.4% are singletons. Specimen: PBMCs, collected 15 days after the yellow fever booster vaccination. The receptors shown here come from a man between 18 and 35 years old who received the YFV17D yellow fever vaccine.

This chain uses TRBV6-5 with TRBJ1-2, with 7 bases that match TRBD1. The CDR3 is 15 residues long. In germline, CDR1 is MNHEY, CDR2 SVGAGI. Unmatched junction bases numbered 11, after V lost 5 bases and J lost 5 bases. The CDR3, as DNA: TGTGCCAGCAGTACCGTGGGACAGCTTTTTTATGGCTACACCTTC. Amino acid sequence: CASSTVGQLFYGYTF.

As concerns this clonotype: One junction end does not reproduce the germline sequence, and a read error may be involved. The chain recombines TRBV12-3 or TRBV12-4 with TRBJ1-2; D uncertain. The CDR3 has 15 amino acids. The CDR3 DNA reads TGTGCCAGCAATTTAGACGGTCAAGGAGGCTATGGCTACACCTTC. Residues: CASNLDGQGGYGYTF.

The sample holds many counts of this clonotype. The chain uses TRBV10-3 and TRBJ1-3; D remains unclear. V was trimmed by 4 bases and J by 0 bases, leaving 13 bases between them. The CDR3 has 16 amino acids. Germline values: CDR1 ENHRY, CDR2 SYGVKD. This CDR3 is CAISVPRPGSGNTIYF. CDR3 nucleotide sequence: TGTGCCATCAGTGTGCCCAGACCTGGCTCTGGAAACACCATATATTTT.

This clonotype has a count of ten or more. The genes are TRBV12-3 or TRBV12-4 and TRBJ1-1, with 9 bases lining up with TRBD1. This CDR3 spans 14 amino acids. With 6 bases clipped from V and 0 bases from J, the junction kept 2 bases outside the gene matches. Written as DNA, the CDR3 is TGTGCCAGCAGCGGACAGGGGATGAACACTGAAGCTTTCTTT. It specifies CASSGQGMNTEAFF.

This clonotype has just a few counts. The V gene is TRBV2, the J gene TRBJ1-5; D might be TRBD1 (5 bases). Trimming left V 7 bases short and J 2 bases short, with 24 bases between. The CDR3 length is 18 residues. Germline lookup yields CDR1 SNHLY and CDR2 FYNNEI. The CDR3 loop reads CASNLIGHARGGNQPQHF. The CDR3 DNA reads as TGTGCCAGCAACTTAATAGGACACGCCCGAGGGGGCAATCAGCCCCAGCATTTT.

This rearrangement joins TRBV7-2 to TRBJ2-3, with D perhaps TRBD1 or TRBD2 (6 bases each). The germline gives CDR1 SGHTA, CDR2 FQGNSA. CDR3 length: 15 residues. The V end was cut by 6 bases, the J end by 5 bases, with 18 bases between. CDR3 DNA: TGTGCCAGCAGTTCTACGGGGGCCCGGGGAGATACGCAGTATTTT. It specifies CASSSTGARGDTQYF. Using reference TRBV7-2 and TRBJ2-3 for the parts outside the CDR3, the full variable domain is GAGVSQSPSNKVTEKGKDVELRCDPISGHTALYWYRQSLGQGLEFLIYFQGNSAPDKSGLPSDRFSAERTGGSVSTLTIQRTQQEDSAVYLCASSSTGARGDTQYFGPGTRLTVL.

The rearrangement joins TRBV30 to TRBJ2-1; 9 bases map to TRBD1. Losses at the gene ends were 2 bases for V and 1 base for J; bases not matched to a gene: 3. The V gene's germline CDR1 is GTSNPN and CDR2 SVGIG (reference sequence). The CDR3 consists of 15 residues. CDR3 region: CAWSTGQGSYNEQFF. CDR3 coding DNA: TGTGCCTGGAGTACGGGACAGGGTTCCTACAATGAGCAGTTCTTC.

The chain links TRBV27 to TRBJ2-7, with TRBD1 identical over 11 bases. V was pared by 3 bases and J by 4 bases, with 8 bases of the junction left unmatched. Germline loops: CDR1 MNHEY, CDR2 SMNVEV (reference sequence). The length of the CDR3 is 16 residues. CDR3: CASSFLGTGGLYEQYF. CDR3 bases: TGTGCCAGCAGTTTTTTGGGGACAGGGGGGTTGTACGAGCAGTACTTC.

The V and J genes are TRBV19 and TRBJ1-1, with a possible D match to TRBD1 (6 bases). There are 16 residues in the CDR3. V gave up 6 bases and J gave up 3 bases, with 20 bases separating them. The germline CDR1 and CDR2 sequences are LNHDA and SQIVND (reference sequence). The CDR3 DNA sequence: TGTGCCAGTAGCCGATACGAGATGGACAGTGACACTGAAGCTTTCTTT. This codes for CASSRYEMDSDTEAFF.

The chain links TRBV7-3 to TRBJ2-1; possibly TRBD1 for D (6 bases). CDR3 length equals 14 residues. Trimming cost V 5 bases and J 1 base, with 9 bases left between them. The V gene's germline CDR1 is SGHTA and CDR2 FQGTGA. CDR3 in DNA: TGTGCCAGCAGCCCAGGGGAGTCCTACAATGAGCAGTTCTTC. It is translated as CASSPGESYNEQFF.

This clonotype was recorded many times. J is TRBJ1-1 and V is TRBV7-2, with TRBD1 as a possible D gene (6 bases). V lost 7 bases, J lost 7 bases, and 25 bases lay in between. Germline-derived CDR1 and CDR2 are SGHTA and FQGNSA. CDR3 size: 16 residues. The CDR3 bases are TGTGCCAGCACCTACCCCGAGACAGGTAGTTGGGGTGAAGCTTTCTTT. Its translation: CASTYPETGSWGEAFF. Full variable domain (rest looked up from reference TRBV7-2 and TRBJ1-1): GAGVSQSPSNKVTEKGKDVELRCDPISGHTALYWYRQSLGQGLEFLIYFQGNSAPDKSGLPSDRFSAERTGGSVSTLTIQRTQQEDSAVYLCASTYPETGSWGEAFFGQGTRLTVV.

The chain recombines TRBV7-8 with TRBJ2-7; 8 bases map to TRBD1. Unmatched junction bases numbered 6, after V lost 0 bases and J lost 5 bases. The CDR3 has 15 amino acids. Germline assignment: CDR1 SGHVS and CDR2 FQNEAQ. As DNA, the CDR3 is TGTGCCAGCAGCTTAGCACTACAGGGGGTTCACGAGCAGTACTTC. Translation gives CASSLALQGVHEQYF.

There are many counts of this clonotype. The chain joins TRBV27 to TRBJ2-3; 8 bases are shared with TRBD2. CDR3 length: 13 amino acids. The germline V gene has CDR1 MNHEY and CDR2 SMNVEV (reference sequence). CDR3 in DNA: TGTCAAAGCGGCGGGGGGTCCACAGATACGCAGTATTTT. Its translation is CQSGGGSTDTQYF.

This clonotype has only a few counts. The chain carries TRBV5-1 and TRBJ2-5; TRBD2 matches at 7 bases. The CDR3 contains 15 residues. CDR1 and CDR2 from the germline V gene are SGHRS and YFSETQ. Trimming removed 2 bases from V and 3 bases from J; junction bases left unmatched: 7. The CDR3 here is CASSFLASGKETQYF. CDR3 DNA sequence: TGCGCCAGCAGCTTTCTGGCTAGCGGTAAAGAGACCCAGTACTTC.

This clonotype was counted at least ten times. The rearrangement uses TRBV12-3 or TRBV12-4 and TRBJ2-7; D is unclear. V was shortened by 2 bases and J by 1 base, with 9 bases between the two germline ends. The CDR3 length is 14 residues. The CDR3 DNA sequence: TGTGCCAGCAGTTTATCGGGCTCGTCCTACGAGCAGTACTTC. It codes for CASSLSGSSYEQYF.

This clonotype showed up many times. The V call is TRBV6-2 or TRBV6-3, the J call TRBJ1-4; D unresolved. This CDR3 is 13 amino acids long. The ends were cut back, 7 bases at V and 8 bases at J, with 14 bases in the middle. The germline CDR1 and CDR2 sequences are MNHEY and SVGEGT. CDR3 residues: CASMASGEEKLFF. CDR3 coding DNA: TGTGCCAGCATGGCCTCCGGCGAGGAAAAACTGTTTTTT.

There are many counts of this clonotype. This chain links TRBV6-1 with TRBJ1-6; D perhaps matches TRBD1 (6 bases). The CDR3 sequence is 13 residues long. V gave up 9 bases and J gave up 7 bases, with 13 bases separating them. Germline assignment: CDR1 MNHNS and CDR2 SASEGT. Here the CDR3 reads CASSLDRNSPLHF. CDR3 DNA: TGTGCCAGTTCCCTCGACAGGAATTCACCCCTCCACTTT.

In its sample, this clonotype was seen a few times. The chain joins TRBV29-1 to TRBJ2-5; 7 bases map to TRBD2. The J segment lost 7 bases and the V segment lost 6 bases, leaving 14 bases of the junction unmatched. Germline CDR1 SQVTM, CDR2 ANQGSEA. The CDR3 spans 14 residues. CDR3 nucleotide sequence: TGCAGCGTGTATCCGACTAGCTTTAGAGGGACCCAGTACTTC. It encodes CSVYPTSFRGTQYF.

This chain uses TRBV28 with TRBJ2-6, with D maybe TRBD2 (6 bases). Per the germline V gene, CDR1 is MDHEN and CDR2 is SYDVKM. CDR3 size: 14 residues. V dropped 5 bases and J dropped 8 bases, with 13 bases sitting between them. The CDR3 protein is CASSRRGITNVLTF. The CDR3 bases are TGTGCCAGCAGTCGTCGGGGGATCACCAACGTCCTGACTTTC.

The table lists this clonotype with many counts. V and J are TRBV25-1 and TRBJ1-1; D is uncertain. The CDR3 totals 12 residues. Looked up from germline, CDR1 is MGHDK and CDR2 is SYGVNS. Trimming removed 3 bases at V and 1 base at J, with 3 bases between. CDR3 in amino acids: CASSERNTEAFF. CDR3 DNA: TGTGCCAGCAGTGAGAGGAACACTGAAGCTTTCTTT.

This clonotype occurred many times. The genes are TRBV7-3 and TRBJ1-5; D not certain. The CDR3 is 13 residues long. Trimming cost V 5 bases and J 6 bases, with 11 bases left between them. The germline CDR1 and CDR2 sequences are SGHTA and FQGTGA. The CDR3 region is CASSQSPAQPQHF. The CDR3 DNA follows: TGTGCCAGCAGCCAGTCACCGGCTCAGCCCCAGCATTTT.

V is TRBV27 and J is TRBJ1-5, with D unresolved. V gave up 2 bases and J gave up 8 bases, with 10 bases separating them. Germline CDR1 reads MNHEY; CDR2 reads SMNVEV (reference sequence). The CDR3 runs to 13 residues. The CDR3 sequence is CASSLTLIEPQHF. As DNA, the CDR3 is TGTGCCAGCAGTTTAACCTTGATTGAGCCCCAGCATTTT.

The chain employs TRBV24-1 and TRBJ1-3; D is undetermined. Germline CDR1 reads KGHDR; CDR2 reads SFDVKD. CDR3 length: 15 residues. With 2 bases removed from V and 0 bases from J, the gap between germline ends came to 7 bases. The DNA of the CDR3 is TGTGCCACCAGTGATTCTAGAGCCTCTGGAAACACCATATATTTT. The encoded protein is CATSDSRASGNTIYF.

This clonotype came up many times. The V gene is TRBV12-3 or TRBV12-4, the J gene TRBJ2-7; possible D gene TRBD1, 5 bases. The CDR3 consists of 13 residues. Trimming stripped 5 bases from V and 6 bases from J, with 14 bases between. The CDR3 loop is CASSPQGGAEQYV. The DNA of the CDR3 is TGTGCCAGCAGTCCGCAGGGTGGGGCCGAGCAGTACGTC.

This clonotype was seen more than once but under ten times. The chain employs TRBV7-9 and TRBJ2-1, with TRBD1 as a possible D gene (5 bases). The V gene's germline CDR1 is SEHNR and CDR2 FQNEAQ (reference sequence). The CDR3 is made up of 15 amino acids. V lost 1 base and J lost 12, with 19 bases in between. The CDR3, as DNA: TGTGCCAGCAGCTTAGACGGCAGCCCGGACATTCCGCAGTTCTTC. Translated, it gives CASSLDGSPDIPQFF.

This clonotype was seen repeatedly, ten times or more. The chain has TRBV12-3 or TRBV12-4 and TRBJ2-2; possible D gene TRBD1, 6 bases. Between the trimmed V and J ends, which lost 2 bases and 6 bases, there was a span of 7 bases. The CDR3 consists of 13 residues. The CDR3 loop reads CASSLKGAGELFF. DNA of the CDR3: TGTGCCAGCAGTTTAAAGGGGGCCGGGGAGCTGTTTTTT.